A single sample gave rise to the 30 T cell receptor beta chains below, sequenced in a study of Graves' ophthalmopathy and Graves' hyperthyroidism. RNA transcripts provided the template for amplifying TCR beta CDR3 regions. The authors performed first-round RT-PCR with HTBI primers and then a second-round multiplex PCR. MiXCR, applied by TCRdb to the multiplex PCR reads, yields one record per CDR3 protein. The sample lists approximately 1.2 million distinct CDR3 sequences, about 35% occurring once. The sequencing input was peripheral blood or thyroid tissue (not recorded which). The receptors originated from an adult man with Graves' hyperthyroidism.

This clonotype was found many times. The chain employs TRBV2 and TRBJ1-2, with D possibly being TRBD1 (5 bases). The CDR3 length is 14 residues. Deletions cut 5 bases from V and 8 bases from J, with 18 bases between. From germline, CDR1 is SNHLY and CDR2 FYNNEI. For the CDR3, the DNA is TGTGCCAGCAGTATTCTCGTTAGTACAGGCGGCTACACCTTC. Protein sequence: CASSILVSTGGYTF.

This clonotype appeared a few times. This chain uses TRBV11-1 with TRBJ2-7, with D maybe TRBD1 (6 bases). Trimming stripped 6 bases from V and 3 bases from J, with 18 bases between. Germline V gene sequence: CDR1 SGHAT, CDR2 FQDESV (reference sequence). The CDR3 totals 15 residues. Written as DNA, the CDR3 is TGTGCCAGCAGACTGGCTGGGGGCGCAGTCTACGAGCAGTACTTC. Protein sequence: CASRLAGGAVYEQYF.

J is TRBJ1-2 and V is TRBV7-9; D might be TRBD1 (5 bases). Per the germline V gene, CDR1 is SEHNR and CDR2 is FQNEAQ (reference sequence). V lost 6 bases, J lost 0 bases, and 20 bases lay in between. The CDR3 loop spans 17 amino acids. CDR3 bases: TGTGCCAGCAGTTCGCCTGGGACTGGCCAAGCTAACTATGGCTACACCTTC. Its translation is CASSSPGTGQANYGYTF.

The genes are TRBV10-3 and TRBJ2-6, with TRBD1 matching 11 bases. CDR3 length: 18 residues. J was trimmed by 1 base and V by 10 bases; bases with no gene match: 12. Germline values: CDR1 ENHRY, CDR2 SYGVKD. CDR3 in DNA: TGTGCCACCACGGACGGGGGACAGGGGGTTTCTGGGGCCAACGTCCTGACTTTC. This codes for CATTDGGQGVSGANVLTF.

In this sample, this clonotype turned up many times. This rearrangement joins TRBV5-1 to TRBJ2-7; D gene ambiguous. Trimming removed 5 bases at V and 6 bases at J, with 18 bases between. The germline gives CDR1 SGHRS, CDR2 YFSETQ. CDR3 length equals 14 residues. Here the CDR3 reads CASSIPSDGLEQYF. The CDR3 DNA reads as TGCGCCAGCAGTATCCCCTCCGACGGCCTCGAGCAGTACTTC.

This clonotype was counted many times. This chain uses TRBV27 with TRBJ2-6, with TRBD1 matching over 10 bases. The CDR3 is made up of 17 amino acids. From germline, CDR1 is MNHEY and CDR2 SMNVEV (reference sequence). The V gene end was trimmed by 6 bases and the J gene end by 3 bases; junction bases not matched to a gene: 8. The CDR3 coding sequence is TGTGCCAGCAGCCCCGGGACAGGGGAGTTTGGGGCCAACGTCCTGACTTTC. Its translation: CASSPGTGEFGANVLTF.

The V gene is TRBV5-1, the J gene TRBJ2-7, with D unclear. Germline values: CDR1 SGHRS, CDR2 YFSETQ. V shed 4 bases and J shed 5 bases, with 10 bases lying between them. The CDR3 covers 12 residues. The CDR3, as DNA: TGCGCCAGCAGCCGACTGGGTCACGAGCAGTACTTC. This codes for CASSRLGHEQYF.

The CDR3 DNA sequence: TGCAGTGCTAGCCAGGACCAAGAGACCCAGTACTTC. Its translation: CSASQDQETQYF. The rearrangement uses TRBV20-1 and TRBJ2-5, with D unresolved. V gave up 3 bases and J gave up 0 bases, with 5 bases separating them. There are 12 residues in the CDR3. From germline, CDR1 is DFQATT and CDR2 SNEGSKA (reference sequence).

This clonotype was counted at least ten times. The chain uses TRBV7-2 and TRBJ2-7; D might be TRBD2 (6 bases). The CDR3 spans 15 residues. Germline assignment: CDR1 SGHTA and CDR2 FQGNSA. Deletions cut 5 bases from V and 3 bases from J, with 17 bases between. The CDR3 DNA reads TGTGCCAGCAGCCCCCGTGAGACTAGAGGCTACGAGCAGTACTTC. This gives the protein CASSPRETRGYEQYF.

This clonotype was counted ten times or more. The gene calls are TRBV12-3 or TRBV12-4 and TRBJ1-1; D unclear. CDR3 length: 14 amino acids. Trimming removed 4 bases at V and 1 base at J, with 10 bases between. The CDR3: CASSSLAKNTEAFF. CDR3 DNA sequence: TGTGCCAGCAGTTCATTAGCAAAGAACACTGAAGCTTTCTTT.

The DNA for the CDR3 is TGTGCCAGCAGCGCTGCGGGGGGCAAGACTGAAGCTTTCTTT. Encoded protein: CASSAAGGKTEAFF. J is TRBJ1-1 and V is TRBV9, with a tentative D call TRBD1 (6 bases). The CDR3 totals 14 residues. Germline CDR1 is SGDLS and CDR2 is YYNGEE. Trimming pared 3 bases from V and 5 bases from J, leaving 14 bases between. The full variable domain, completed using reference TRBV9 and TRBJ1-1, is DSGVTQTPKHLITATGQRVTLRCSPRSGDLSVYWYQQSLDQGLQFLIQYYNGEERAKGNILERFSAQQFPDLHSELNLSSLELGDSALYFCASSAAGGKTEAFFGQGTRLTVV.

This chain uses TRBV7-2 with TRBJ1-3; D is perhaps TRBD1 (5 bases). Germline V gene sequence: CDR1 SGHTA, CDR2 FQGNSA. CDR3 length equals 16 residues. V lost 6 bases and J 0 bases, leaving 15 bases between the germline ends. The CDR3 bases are TGTGCCAGCAGTTTCGGGGCCAGGAGCTCTGGAAACACCATATATTTT. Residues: CASSFGARSSGNTIYF.

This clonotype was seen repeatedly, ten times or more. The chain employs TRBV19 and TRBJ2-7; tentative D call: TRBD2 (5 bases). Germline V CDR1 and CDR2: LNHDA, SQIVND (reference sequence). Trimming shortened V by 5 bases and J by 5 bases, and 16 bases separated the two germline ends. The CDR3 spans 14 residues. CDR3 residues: CASSLGIFLDEQYF. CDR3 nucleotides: TGTGCCAGTAGTCTCGGGATTTTTCTCGACGAGCAGTACTTC.

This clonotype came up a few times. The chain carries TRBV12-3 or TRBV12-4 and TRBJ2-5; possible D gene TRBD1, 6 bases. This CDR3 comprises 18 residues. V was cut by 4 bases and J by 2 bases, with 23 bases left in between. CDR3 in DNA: TGTGCCAGCAGTTCACTACCGATGGGGACAAACGTACAAGAGACCCAGTACTTC. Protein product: CASSSLPMGTNVQETQYF.

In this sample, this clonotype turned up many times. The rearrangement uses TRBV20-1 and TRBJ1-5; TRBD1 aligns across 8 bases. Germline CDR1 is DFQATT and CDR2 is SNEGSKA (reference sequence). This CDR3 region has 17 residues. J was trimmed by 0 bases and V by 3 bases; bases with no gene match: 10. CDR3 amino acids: CSARTGDGLYSNQPQHF. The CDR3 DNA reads TGCAGTGCTAGGACAGGGGACGGGTTATATAGCAATCAGCCCCAGCATTTT.

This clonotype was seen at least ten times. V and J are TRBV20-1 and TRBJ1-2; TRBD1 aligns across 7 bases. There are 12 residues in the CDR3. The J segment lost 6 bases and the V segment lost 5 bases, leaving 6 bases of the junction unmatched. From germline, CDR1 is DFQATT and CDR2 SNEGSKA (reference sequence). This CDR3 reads CSAGSTGDGYTF. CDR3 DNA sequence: TGCAGTGCTGGATCAACAGGGGATGGCTACACCTTC.

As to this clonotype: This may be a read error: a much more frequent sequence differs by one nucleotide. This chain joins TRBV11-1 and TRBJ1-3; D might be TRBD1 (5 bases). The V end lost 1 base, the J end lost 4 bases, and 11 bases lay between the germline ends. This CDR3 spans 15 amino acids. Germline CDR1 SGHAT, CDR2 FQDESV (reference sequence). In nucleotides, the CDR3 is TGTGCCAGCAGCTTAGGAAAGGGGTACGGAAACACCATATATTTT. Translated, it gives CASSLGKGYGNTIYF.

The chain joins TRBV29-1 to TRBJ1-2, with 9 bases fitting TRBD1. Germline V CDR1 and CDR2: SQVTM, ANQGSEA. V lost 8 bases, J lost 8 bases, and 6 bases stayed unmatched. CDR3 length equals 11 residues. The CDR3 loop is CSRDRVRGYTF. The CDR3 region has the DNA TGCAGCCGGGACAGGGTTCGGGGCTACACCTTC.

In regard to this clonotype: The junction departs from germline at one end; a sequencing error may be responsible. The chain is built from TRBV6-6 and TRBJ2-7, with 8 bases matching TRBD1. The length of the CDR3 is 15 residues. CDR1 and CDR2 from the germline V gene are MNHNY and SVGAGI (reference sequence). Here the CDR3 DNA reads TGTGCCAGCAGGAAATCCGGGACAGGATTCTACGAGCGGTACTTC. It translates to CASRKSGTGFYERYF.

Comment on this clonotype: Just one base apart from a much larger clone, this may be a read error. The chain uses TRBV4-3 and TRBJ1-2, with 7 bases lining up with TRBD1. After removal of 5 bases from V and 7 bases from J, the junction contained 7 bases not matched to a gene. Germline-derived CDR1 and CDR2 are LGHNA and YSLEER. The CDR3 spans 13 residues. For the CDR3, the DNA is TGCGCCAGCAGCAAAGGGGGCATGTCTGGCTACACCTTC. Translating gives CASSKGGMSGYTF.

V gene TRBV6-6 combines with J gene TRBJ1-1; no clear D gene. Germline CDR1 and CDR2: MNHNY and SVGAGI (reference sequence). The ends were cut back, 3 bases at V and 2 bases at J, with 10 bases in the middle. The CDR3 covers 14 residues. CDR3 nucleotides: TGTGCCAGCAGTTATAAAAGCTCTAACACTGAAGCTTTCTTT. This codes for CASSYKSSNTEAFF.

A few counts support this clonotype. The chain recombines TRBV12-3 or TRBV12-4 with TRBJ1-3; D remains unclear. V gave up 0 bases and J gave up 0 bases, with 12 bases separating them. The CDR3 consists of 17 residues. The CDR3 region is CASSLAAGRSSGNTIYF. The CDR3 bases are TGTGCCAGCAGTTTAGCCGCCGGCCGGAGCTCTGGAAACACCATATATTTT.

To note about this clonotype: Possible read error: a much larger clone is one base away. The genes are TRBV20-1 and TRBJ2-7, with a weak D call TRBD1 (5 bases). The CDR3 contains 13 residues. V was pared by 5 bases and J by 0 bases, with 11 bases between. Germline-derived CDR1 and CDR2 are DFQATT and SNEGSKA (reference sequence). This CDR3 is CSAGVDSSYEQYF. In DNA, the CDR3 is TGCAGTGCTGGAGTTGACAGCTCCTACGAGCAGTACTTC.

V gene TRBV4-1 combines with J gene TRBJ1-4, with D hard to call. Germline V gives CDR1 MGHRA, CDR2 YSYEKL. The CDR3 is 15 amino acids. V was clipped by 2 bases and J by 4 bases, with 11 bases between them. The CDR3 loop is CASSQIGVGNEKLFF. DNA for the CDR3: TGCGCCAGCAGCCAAATAGGCGTTGGTAATGAAAAACTGTTTTTT.

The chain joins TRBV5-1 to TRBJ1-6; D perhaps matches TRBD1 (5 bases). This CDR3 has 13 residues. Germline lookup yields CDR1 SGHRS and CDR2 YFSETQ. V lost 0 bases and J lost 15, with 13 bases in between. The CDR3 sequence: CASSLGGINDLHF. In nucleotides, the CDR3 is TGCGCCAGCAGCTTGGGGGGGATTAACGACCTCCACTTT.

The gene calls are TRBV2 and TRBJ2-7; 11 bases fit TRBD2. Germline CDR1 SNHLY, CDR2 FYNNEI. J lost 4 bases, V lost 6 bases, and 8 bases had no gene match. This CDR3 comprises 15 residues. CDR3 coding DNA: TGTGCCAGCAGCGTAGCGGGAGGGCCGAATTACGAGCAGTACTTC. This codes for CASSVAGGPNYEQYF.

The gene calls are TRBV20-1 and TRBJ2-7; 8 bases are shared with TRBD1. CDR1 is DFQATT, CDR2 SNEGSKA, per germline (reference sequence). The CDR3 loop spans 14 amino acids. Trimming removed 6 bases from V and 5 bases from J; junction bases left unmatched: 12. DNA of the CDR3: TGCAGTGCCCTACACCGGGACAGGTTCCACGAGCAGTACTTC. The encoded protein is CSALHRDRFHEQYF.

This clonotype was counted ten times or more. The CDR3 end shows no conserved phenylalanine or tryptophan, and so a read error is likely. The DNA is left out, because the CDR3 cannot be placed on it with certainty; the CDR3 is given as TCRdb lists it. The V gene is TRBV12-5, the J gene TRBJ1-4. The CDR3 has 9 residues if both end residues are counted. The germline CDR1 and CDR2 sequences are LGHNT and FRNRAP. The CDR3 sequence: CASGFSSVP.

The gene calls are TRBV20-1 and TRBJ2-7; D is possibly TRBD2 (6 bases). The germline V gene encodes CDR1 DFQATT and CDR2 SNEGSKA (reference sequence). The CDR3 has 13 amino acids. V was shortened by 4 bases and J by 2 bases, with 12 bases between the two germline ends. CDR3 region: CSAIGGEPYEQYF. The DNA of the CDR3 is TGCAGTGCTATTGGCGGGGAGCCCTACGAGCAGTACTTC.

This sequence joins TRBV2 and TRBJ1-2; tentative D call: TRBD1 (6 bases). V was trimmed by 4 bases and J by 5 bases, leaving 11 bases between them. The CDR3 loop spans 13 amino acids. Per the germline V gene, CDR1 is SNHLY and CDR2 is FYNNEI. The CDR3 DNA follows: TGTGCCAGCAGTGGGGACAACTTATATGGCTACACCTTC. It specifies CASSGDNLYGYTF.